The 5 T cell receptor beta chains given below trace back to one sample, sequenced in a study of human T cells and chemical hapten exposure. Time point denoted: patch test 2, 6 weeks after DPC sensitization. The treatment here: therapeutic diphenylcyclopropenone sensitization with weekly scalp DPC. One entry per CDR3 protein results from TCRdb running MiXCR on the RACE reads. Of tens of thousands of distinct CDR3 sequences detected, under 13% appear once; the ten largest clones hold 6.8%. The sample consisted of whole blood, taken in connection with sensitization to the hapten diphenylcyclopropenone (DPC). Receptor source: a woman aged 50 to 60 with alopecia areata. Some clones in this sample may be carry-over from other donors' samples.

The chain couples TRBV29-1 to TRBJ2-2; no firm D call. This CDR3 has 14 residues. The germline V gene encodes CDR1 SQVTM and CDR2 ANQGSEA. V lost 4 bases and J lost 0, with 9 bases in between. The CDR3 sequence: CSVVVGSNTGELFF. In DNA, the CDR3 is TGCAGCGTTGTAGTAGGGTCGAACACCGGGGAGCTGTTTTTT.

This clonotype was seen repeatedly, ten times or more. V gene TRBV7-9 combines with J gene TRBJ2-7; no reliable D call. Germline lookup yields CDR1 SEHNR and CDR2 FQNEAQ (reference sequence). V was cut by 2 bases and J by 2 bases, with 7 bases left in between. CDR3 length equals 13 residues. This chain's CDR3 is CASSLSDPYEQYF. The CDR3, as DNA: TGTGCCAGCAGCTTATCAGACCCCTACGAGCAGTACTTC.

This clonotype appeared many times. Here the CDR3 reads CASSYGPSGRLGETQYF. For the CDR3, the DNA is TGTGCCAGCAGTTACGGTCCTAGCGGGAGGCTTGGAGAGACCCAGTACTTC. The chain joins TRBV6-5 to TRBJ2-5, with 11 bases that match TRBD2. The germline V gene has CDR1 MNHEY and CDR2 SVGAGI. The CDR3 loop spans 17 amino acids. The junction had 9 bases not matched to a gene; V was cut back by 2 bases and J by 4 bases.

The rearrangement uses TRBV30 and TRBJ2-1, with D tentatively TRBD1 (6 bases). The V end lost 0 bases, the J end lost 5 bases, and 11 bases lay between the germline ends. Germline CDR1 is GTSNPN and CDR2 is SVGIG (reference sequence). The CDR3 totals 14 residues. The CDR3, as DNA: TGTGCCTGGAGTGTCAGGACAGCACACAATGAGCAGTTCTTC. This sequence encodes CAWSVRTAHNEQFF. The variable domain in full, with the rest retrieved from reference TRBV30 and TRBJ2-1, is SQTIHQWPATLVQPVGSPLSLECTVEGTSNPNLYWYRQAAGRGLQLLFYSVGIGQISSEVPQNLSASRPQDRQFILSSKKLLLSDSGFYLCAWSVRTAHNEQFFGPGTRLTVL.

This clonotype has ten or more counts. This CDR3 fails to terminate in the conserved phenylalanine or tryptophan, so it likely reflects a read error. This chain links TRBV6-1 with TRBJ1-1; 11 nucleotides agree with TRBD1. The CDR3 covers 15 residues. The V gene's germline CDR1 is MNHNS and CDR2 SASEGT. The J segment lost 5 bases and the V segment lost 3 bases, leaving 5 bases of the junction unmatched. Here the CDR3 DNA reads TGTGCCAGCAGTGACTGGACAGGGGGCCGGACTGAAGCTTTCCTT. Translated, it gives CASSDWTGGRTEAFL.